This T cell receptor (beta chain) is from a study of blood T cell repertoires in COVID-19. About the study: Donors in the United States, Italy and Spain gave samples during acute or convalescent COVID-19. PBMCs, B-cell-depleted T cells, or T cells provided the cDNA or gDNA that made up the material.

Measured with immunoSEQ multiplex PCR; TCRdb has only the in-frame clones, and not every one. The sample gives around 260,000 clones, 88% of which show up once; around 0.67% is in the top ten. This receptor was taken from a human donor in a cohort sampled during active COVID-19. The sample taken for sequencing was peripheral blood.

In DNA, the CDR3 is TGTGCCAGCAGCTTAGGTGCCGGTTACTACGAGCAGTACTTC. The encoded protein is CASSLGAGYYEQYF. This sequence joins TRBV7-9 and TRBJ2-7; D is ambiguous. The CDR3 extends over 14 amino acids. V lost 1 base to trimming and J lost 3 bases, with 10 bases between them. Germline V gene data show CDR1 as SEHNR and CDR2 as FQNEAQ (reference sequence).